This T cell receptor (beta chain) was sequenced for a study of regulatory T cells in long-lasting Graves disease. Findings of the study overall: Newly diagnosed patients shared more than 750 public clonotypes; persistent patients shared a few thousand.

Combining iRepertoire HTBI primers with Arm-PCR of CDR3 regions, the authors built TCR beta libraries. TCRdb re-derived calls from the multiplex PCR reads in MiXCR, one entry per CDR3 protein. The data contain about 460,000 distinct CDR3 sequences, about 20% of them singletons. Worth noting for this clonotype: Antigen: not known.

Time point of the sample: persistent/refractory GD, antithyroid drugs over 5 years with positive TRAb. The TCR library was prepared using RNA isolated from PBMCs. As collected, the peripheral blood samples measured 7.5 to 9 milliliters each and went into EDTA tubes. The receptor's source is a female donor with Graves disease. This specimen was peripheral blood mononuclear cells (PBMCs), taken when the disease was refractory, from a patient treated with antithyroid drugs.

CDR3 amino acids: CSPGGTDLYEQYF. CDR3 bases: TGCAGCCCTGGAGGGACGGATCTTTACGAGCAGTACTTC. The chain uses TRBV20-1 and TRBJ2-7; tentative D call: TRBD2 (6 bases). The CDR3 contains 13 residues. Germline CDR1 and CDR2: DFQATT and SNEGSKA (reference sequence).